Shown below are 10 T cell receptor beta chains from a single sample sequenced in a study of Graves' ophthalmopathy and Graves' hyperthyroidism. RNA transcripts were the template, and TCR beta CDR3 regions were amplified from them. An initial RT-PCR round employing HTBI primers preceded a second-round multiplex PCR. TCRdb re-called the multiplex PCR reads through MiXCR, storing one row per CDR3 protein. The data hold about 400,000 distinct CDR3 sequences, with approximately 15% observed a single time. The specimen was peripheral blood. The receptors were gathered from a woman aged 18-30 years with stable Graves' hyperthyroidism.

The genes are TRBV7-8 and TRBJ2-5; the match to TRBD2 covers 9 bases. V trimming: 8 bases; J trimming: 4 bases; junction bases outside the gene matches: 8. CDR1 is SGHVS and CDR2 is FQNEAQ in the germline V gene. This CDR3 is built from 14 residues. In DNA form, the CDR3 reads TGTGCCAGCGCTGGAGGCGGGAGGGGAGAGACCCAGTACTTC. This encodes CASAGGGRGETQYF.

This clonotype was seen ten or more times. The rearrangement joins TRBV4-1 to TRBJ1-2; D may be TRBD1 (5 bases). V lost 3 bases to trimming and J lost 7 bases, with 12 bases between them. Germline CDR1 and CDR2: MGHRA and YSYEKL. The CDR3 sequence is 13 residues long. CDR3: CASSQMRGFGYTF. For the CDR3, the DNA is TGCGCCAGCAGCCAGATGCGGGGGTTTGGCTACACCTTC.

This clonotype was detected only a few times. Germline is not matched at one junction end, which may reflect a read error. This sequence joins TRBV20-1 and TRBJ1-1, with D unresolved. Per germline, CDR1 DFQATT and CDR2 SNEGSKA (reference sequence). CDR3 length equals 12 residues. CDR3 amino acids: CSAMAPGADAFF. The CDR3 nucleotides read TGCAGTGCTATGGCGCCCGGCGCTGATGCTTTCTTT.

This clonotype was recorded many times. The chain couples TRBV20-1 to TRBJ1-1; no reliable D call. CDR1 and CDR2 (germline): DFQATT, SNEGSKA (reference sequence). V gave up 4 bases and J gave up 0 bases, with 9 bases separating them. This CDR3 has 13 residues. The CDR3 here is CSATRPLNTEAFF. In nucleotides, the CDR3 is TGCAGTGCTACCCGACCCCTGAACACTGAAGCTTTCTTT.

This clonotype occurred a few times. This chain uses TRBV13 with TRBJ2-5; 13 bases are a match to TRBD2. The CDR3 has 17 residues. V lost 5 bases and J lost 4; bases outside the gene matches: 10. Germline CDR1 PRHDT, CDR2 FYEKMQ (reference sequence). The CDR3 DNA is TGTGCCAGCAGCCCGAGCGCGAGACTAGCGGGGGGAGAGACCCAGTACTTC. Translated, it gives CASSPSARLAGGETQYF.

This clonotype was picked up many times. This chain joins TRBV2 and TRBJ1-1; D not resolved. The CDR3 loop spans 12 amino acids. CDR1 is SNHLY, CDR2 FYNNEI, per germline. With 7 bases removed from V and 1 base from J, the gap between germline ends came to 7 bases. Here the CDR3 DNA reads TGTGCCAGCAAGTGGGGGAACACTGAAGCTTTCTTT. Translated: CASKWGNTEAFF.

The J gene is TRBJ1-1, the V gene TRBV29-1; 7 bases align to TRBD1. CDR1 SQVTM and CDR2 ANQGSEA come from the germline V gene. The CDR3 sequence is 13 residues long. The V gene end was trimmed by 3 bases and the J gene end by 4 bases; junction bases not matched to a gene: 5. CDR3 amino acids: CSVDPDRATEAFF. DNA of the CDR3: TGCAGCGTTGACCCAGACAGGGCCACTGAAGCTTTCTTT.

In this sample, this clonotype turned up many times. This chain uses TRBV5-8 with TRBJ2-5, with 9 bases identical to TRBD2. The V gene's germline CDR1 is SGHTS and CDR2 YDEGEE. The ends lost 0 bases at V and 7 bases at J; junction bases unmatched: 4. The CDR3 runs to 14 residues. This chain's CDR3 is CASSLEASGATQYF. CDR3 in DNA: TGTGCCAGCAGCTTGGAGGCTAGCGGGGCGACCCAGTACTTC.

This clonotype has a count of ten or more. The V call is TRBV12-3 or TRBV12-4, the J call TRBJ1-2, with 8 bases aligning to TRBD1. The CDR3 length is 15 residues. Germline trimming cut 4 bases from V and 3 bases from J; bases unmatched to any gene: 7. CDR3 protein: CASSSRTGPYYGYTF. In nucleotides, the CDR3 is TGTGCCAGCAGTTCAAGGACAGGGCCCTACTATGGCTACACCTTC.

There are many counts of this clonotype. The chain couples TRBV10-3 to TRBJ2-7, with unresolved D. Trimming took off 0 bases at V and 3 bases at J, with 9 bases between the two ends. Germline V gives CDR1 ENHRY, CDR2 SYGVKD. The CDR3 sequence is 14 residues long. The CDR3 here is CAISESGQNYEQYF. The DNA of the CDR3 is TGTGCCATCAGTGAGTCTGGGCAGAACTACGAGCAGTACTTC.